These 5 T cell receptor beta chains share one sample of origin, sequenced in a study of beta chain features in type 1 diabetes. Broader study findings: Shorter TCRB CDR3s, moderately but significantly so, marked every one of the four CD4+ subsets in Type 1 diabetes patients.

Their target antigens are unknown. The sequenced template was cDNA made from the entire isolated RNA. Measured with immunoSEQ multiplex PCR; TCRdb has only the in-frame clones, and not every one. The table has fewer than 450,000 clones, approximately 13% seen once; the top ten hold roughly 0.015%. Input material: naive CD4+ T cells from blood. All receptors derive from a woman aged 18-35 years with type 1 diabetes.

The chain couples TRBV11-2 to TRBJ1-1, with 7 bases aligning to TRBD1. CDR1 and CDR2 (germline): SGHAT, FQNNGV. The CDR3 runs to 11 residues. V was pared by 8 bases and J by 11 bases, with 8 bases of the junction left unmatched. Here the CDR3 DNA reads TGTGCCAGCGGAAGACAGGGTATGGCTTTCTTT. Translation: CASGRQGMAFF.

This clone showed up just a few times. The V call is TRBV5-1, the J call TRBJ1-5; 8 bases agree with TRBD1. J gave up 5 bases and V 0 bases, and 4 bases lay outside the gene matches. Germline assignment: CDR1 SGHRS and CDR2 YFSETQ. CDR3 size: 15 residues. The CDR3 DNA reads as TGCGCCAGCAGCTTGGGGACAGGGATCCATCAGCCCCAGCATTTT. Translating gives CASSLGTGIHQPQHF.

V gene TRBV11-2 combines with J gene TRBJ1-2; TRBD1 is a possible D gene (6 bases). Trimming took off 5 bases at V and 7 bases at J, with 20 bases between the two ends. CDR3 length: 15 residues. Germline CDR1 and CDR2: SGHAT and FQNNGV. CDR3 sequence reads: CASSPSWTAGVGYTF. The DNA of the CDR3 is TGTGCCAGCAGCCCTTCCTGGACAGCCGGCGTTGGCTACACCTTC.

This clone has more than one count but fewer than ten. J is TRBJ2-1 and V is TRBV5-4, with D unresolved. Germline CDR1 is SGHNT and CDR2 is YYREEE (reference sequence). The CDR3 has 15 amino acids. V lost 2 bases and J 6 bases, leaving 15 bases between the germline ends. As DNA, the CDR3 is TGTGCCAGCAGCTTTCCCCCTCCGGGTACCAATGAGCAGTTCTTC. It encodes CASSFPPPGTNEQFF. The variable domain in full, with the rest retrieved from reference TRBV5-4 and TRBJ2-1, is ETGVTQSPTHLIKTRGQQVTLRCSSQSGHNTVSWYQQALGQGPQFIFQYYREEENGRGNFPPRFSGLQFPNYSSELNVNALELDDSALYLCASSFPPPGTNEQFFGPGTRLTVL.

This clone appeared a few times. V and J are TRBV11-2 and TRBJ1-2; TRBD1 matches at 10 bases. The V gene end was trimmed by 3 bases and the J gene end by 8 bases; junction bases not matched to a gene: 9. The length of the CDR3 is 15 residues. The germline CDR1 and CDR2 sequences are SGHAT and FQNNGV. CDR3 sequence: CASSLDRGVLDGYTF. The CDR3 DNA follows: TGTGCCAGCAGCTTGGACAGGGGGGTTCTTGACGGCTACACCTTC.